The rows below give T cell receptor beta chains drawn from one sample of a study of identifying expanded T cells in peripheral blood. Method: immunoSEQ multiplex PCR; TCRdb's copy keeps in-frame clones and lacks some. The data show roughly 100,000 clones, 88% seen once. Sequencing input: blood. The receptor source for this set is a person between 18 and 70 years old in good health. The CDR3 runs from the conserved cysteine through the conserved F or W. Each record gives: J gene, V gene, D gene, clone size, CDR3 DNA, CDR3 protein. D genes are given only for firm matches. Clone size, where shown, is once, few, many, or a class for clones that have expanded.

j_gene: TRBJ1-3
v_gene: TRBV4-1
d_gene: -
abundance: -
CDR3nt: TGCGCCAGCAGCCACAGGGACACCGGAAACACCATATATTTT
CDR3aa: CASSHRDTGNTIYF

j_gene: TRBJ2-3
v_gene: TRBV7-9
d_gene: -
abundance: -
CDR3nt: TGTGCCAGCAGCTTAGTGGATACGCAGTATTTT
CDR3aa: CASSLVDTQYF

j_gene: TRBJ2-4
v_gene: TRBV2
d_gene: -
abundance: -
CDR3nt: TGTGCCAGCAGAAACAGGGGACTGCATAAAAACATTCAGTACTTC
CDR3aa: CASRNRGLHKNIQYF

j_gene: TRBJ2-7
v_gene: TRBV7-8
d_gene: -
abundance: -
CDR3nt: TGTGCCAGCAGCCCTGGGGGCGGCGGGGCCACCTCCTACGAGCAGTACTTC
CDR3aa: CASSPGGGGATSYEQYF

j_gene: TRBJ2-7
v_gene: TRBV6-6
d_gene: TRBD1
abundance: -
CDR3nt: TGTGCCAGCAGACCGGGACAGGGTCTCAACGAGCAGTACTTC
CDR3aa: CASRPGQGLNEQYF

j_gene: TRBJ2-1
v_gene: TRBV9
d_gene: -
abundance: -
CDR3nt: TGTGCCAGCAGCGTAGACGGGGTCTCATACAATGAGCAGTTCTTC
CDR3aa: CASSVDGVSYNEQFF

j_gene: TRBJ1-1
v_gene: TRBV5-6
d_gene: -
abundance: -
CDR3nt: TGTGCCAGCAGCTTGGGAGTGAACACTGAAGCTTTCTTT
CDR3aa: CASSLGVNTEAFF

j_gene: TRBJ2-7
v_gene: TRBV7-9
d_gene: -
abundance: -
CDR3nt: TGTGCCAGCAGCTTAGCGGGACACTACTCCTACGAGCAGTACTTC
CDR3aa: CASSLAGHYSYEQYF

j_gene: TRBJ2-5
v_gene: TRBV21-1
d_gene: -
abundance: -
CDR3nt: TGTGCCAGCAGCAAATTCTCACAGGGAGCTCCCAAGGCCCAGTACTTC
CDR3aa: CASSKFSQGAPKAQYF

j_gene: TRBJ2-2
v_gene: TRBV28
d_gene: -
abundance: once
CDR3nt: TGTGCCAGCAGACGACTCGGACAGCCGAACACCGGGGAGCTGTTTTTT
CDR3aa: CASRRLGQPNTGELFF

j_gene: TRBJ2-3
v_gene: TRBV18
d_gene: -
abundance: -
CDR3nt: TGTGCCAGCTCACCACCGAAGCAGGGTCCCGTTTCAGATACGCAGTATTTT
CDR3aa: CASSPPKQGPVSDTQYF

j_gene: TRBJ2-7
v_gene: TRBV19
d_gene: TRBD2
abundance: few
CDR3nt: TGTGCCAGTAGTTGGACTAGCGGGAGTCAGGACGAGCAGTACTTC
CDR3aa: CASSWTSGSQDEQYF

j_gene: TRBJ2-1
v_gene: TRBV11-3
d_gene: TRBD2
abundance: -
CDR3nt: TGTGCCAGCAGCACCGATAAAGCGGGAGTCCATGGGAATGAGCAGTTCTTC
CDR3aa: CASSTDKAGVHGNEQFF

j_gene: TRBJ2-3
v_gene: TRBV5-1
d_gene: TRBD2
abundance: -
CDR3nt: TGCGCCAGCAGCTTAGGGACTAGCGAGCCTACAGATACGCAGTATTTT
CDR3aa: CASSLGTSEPTDTQYF

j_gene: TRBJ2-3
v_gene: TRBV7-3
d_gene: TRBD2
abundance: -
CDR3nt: TGTGCCAGCGACGGGGGGGCAATAGATACGCAGTATTTT
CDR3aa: CASDGGAIDTQYF

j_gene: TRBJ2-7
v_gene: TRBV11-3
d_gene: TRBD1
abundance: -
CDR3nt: TGTGCCAGCAGCCGGACAGGGAACTACGAGCAGTACTTC
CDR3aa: CASSRTGNYEQYF

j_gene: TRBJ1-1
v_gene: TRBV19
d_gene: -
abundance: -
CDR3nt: TGTGCCAGTAGTATTCCTGCGGGGGTTGGTACTGAAGCTTTCTTT
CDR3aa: CASSIPAGVGTEAFF

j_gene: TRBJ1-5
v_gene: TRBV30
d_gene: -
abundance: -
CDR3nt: TGTGCCTGGGAACCCAAGGGGGGGGAAAGGCAGCCCCAGCATTTT
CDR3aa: CAWEPKGGERQPQHF

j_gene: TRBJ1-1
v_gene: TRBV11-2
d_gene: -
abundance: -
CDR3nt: TGTGCCAGCAGCCTTAACAGGGACACTGAAGCTTTCTTT
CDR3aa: CASSLNRDTEAFF

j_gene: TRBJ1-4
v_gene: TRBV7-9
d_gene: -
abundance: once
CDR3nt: TGTGCCAGCAGCGACTTCGGGGAAAAACTGTTTTTT
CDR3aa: CASSDFGEKLFF

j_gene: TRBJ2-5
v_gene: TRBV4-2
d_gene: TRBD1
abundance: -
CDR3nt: TGTGCCAGCAGCCAAGGCGGACAGGGGGAGGGGACCCAGTACTTC
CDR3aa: CASSQGGQGEGTQYF

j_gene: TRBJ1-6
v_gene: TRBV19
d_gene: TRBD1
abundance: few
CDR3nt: TGTGCCAGTAGCCGGGACAGCCTTAGCTCCTATAATTCACCCCTCCACTTT
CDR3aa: CASSRDSLSSYNSPLHF

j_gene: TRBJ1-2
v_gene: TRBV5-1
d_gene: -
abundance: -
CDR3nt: TGCGCCAGCAGCTATCTTCCAGAGGGAGCCTCTAACTATGGCTACACCTTC
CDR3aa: CASSYLPEGASNYGYTF

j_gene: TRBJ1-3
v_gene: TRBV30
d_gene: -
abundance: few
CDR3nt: TGTGCCTGGAAGGCGGCTGGAAACACCATATATTTT
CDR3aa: CAWKAAGNTIYF

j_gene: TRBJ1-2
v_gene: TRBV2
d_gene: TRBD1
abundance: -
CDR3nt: TGTGCCAGCAGTGCATTACAGGGGATCTATGGCTACACCTTC
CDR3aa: CASSALQGIYGYTF

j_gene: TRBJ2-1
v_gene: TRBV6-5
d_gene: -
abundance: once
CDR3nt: TGTGCCAGCACCTTCGGACAGACCTCATACAATGAGCAGTTCTTC
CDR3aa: CASTFGQTSYNEQFF

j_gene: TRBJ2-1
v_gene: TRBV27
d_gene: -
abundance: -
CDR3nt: TGTGCCAGCAGTCGCATTCCTTACAATGAGCAGTTCTTC
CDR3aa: CASSRIPYNEQFF

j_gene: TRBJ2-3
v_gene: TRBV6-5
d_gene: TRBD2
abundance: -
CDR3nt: TGTGCCAGCAGTCTAGGGATAGCGGGGGATACGCAGTATTTT
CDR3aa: CASSLGIAGDTQYF

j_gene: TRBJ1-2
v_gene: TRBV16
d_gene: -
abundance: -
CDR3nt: TGTGCCAGCAGCCAATCAAGGAATGGCTACACCTTC
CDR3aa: CASSQSRNGYTF

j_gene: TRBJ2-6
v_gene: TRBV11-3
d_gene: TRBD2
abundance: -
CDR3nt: TGTGCCAGCAGCCCCGCGGGGGCTGGGGCCAACGTCCTGACTTTC
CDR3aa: CASSPAGAGANVLTF

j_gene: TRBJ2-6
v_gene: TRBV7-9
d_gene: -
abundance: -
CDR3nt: TGTGCCAGCAGCTTAGTGCGGGATTACTCTGGGGCCAACGTCCTGACTTTC
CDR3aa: CASSLVRDYSGANVLTF

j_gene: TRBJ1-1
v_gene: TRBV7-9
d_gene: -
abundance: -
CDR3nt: TGTGCCAGCAGCTTAGTTACAGGGAACACTGAAGCTTTCTTT
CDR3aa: CASSLVTGNTEAFF

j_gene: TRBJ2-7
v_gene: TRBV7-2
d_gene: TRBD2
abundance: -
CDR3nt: TGTGCCAGCAGCCACGCCGGGACTAGCGGGGGCCGACGGTACGAGCAGTACTTC
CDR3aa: CASSHAGTSGGRRYEQYF

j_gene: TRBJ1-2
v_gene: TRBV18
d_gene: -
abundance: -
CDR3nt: TGTGCCAGCTCACCAGGGGCCTTAAACTATGGCTACACCTTC
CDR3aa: CASSPGALNYGYTF

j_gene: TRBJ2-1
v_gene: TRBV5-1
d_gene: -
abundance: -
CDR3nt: TGCGCCAGCAGCTCCGGGACTCCCTACAATGAGCAGTTCTTC
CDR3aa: CASSSGTPYNEQFF

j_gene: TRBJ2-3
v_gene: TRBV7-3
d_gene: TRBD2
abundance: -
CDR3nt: TGTGCCAGCAGCGCCGAACTAGCGGGGGGCACAGATACGCAGTATTTT
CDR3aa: CASSAELAGGTDTQYF

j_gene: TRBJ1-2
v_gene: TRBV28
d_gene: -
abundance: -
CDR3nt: TGTGCCAGCAGCCTCGGTAGTAACGTTGGCTACACCTTC
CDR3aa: CASSLGSNVGYTF

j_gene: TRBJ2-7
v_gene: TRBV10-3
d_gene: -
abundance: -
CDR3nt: TGTGCCATCAGTGAGGCCCGGCAGTACGAGCAGTACTTC
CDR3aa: CAISEARQYEQYF

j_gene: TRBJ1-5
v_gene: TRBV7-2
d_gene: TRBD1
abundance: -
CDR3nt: TGTGCCAGCAGCTCATACAGGGGGCTGGGGCAGCCCCAGCATTTT
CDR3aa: CASSSYRGLGQPQHF

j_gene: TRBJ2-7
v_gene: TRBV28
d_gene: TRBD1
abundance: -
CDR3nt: TGTGCCAGCAGTCAGGGGGTCTCCTACGAGCAGTACTTC
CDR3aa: CASSQGVSYEQYF

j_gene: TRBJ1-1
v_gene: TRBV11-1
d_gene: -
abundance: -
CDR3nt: TGTGCCAGCAGCTTAGCGGGAAAAGCTTTCTTT
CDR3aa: CASSLAGKAFF

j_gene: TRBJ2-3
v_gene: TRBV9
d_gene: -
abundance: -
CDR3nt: TGTGCCAGCAGCGTAGAGGGGTACGGGGTCCCAGATACGCAGTATTTT
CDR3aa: CASSVEGYGVPDTQYF

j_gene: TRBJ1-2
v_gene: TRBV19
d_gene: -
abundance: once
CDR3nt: TGTGCCAGTAGTACACAGGGTGACTATGGCTACACCTTC
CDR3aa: CASSTQGDYGYTF

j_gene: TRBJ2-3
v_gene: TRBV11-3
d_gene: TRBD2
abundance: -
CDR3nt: TGTGCCAGCAGCTTGGGTTCGGCTAGCGGGTCAGATACGCAGTATTTT
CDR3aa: CASSLGSASGSDTQYF

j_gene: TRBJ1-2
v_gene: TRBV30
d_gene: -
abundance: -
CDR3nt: TGTGCCTGGAGTCGGGGGCAGGGCGGCTACACCTTC
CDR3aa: CAWSRGQGGYTF